This T cell receptor beta chain was sequenced during a study of blood T cell repertoires in COVID-19 (dated by TCRdb to 2020 to 2021). Regarding the complete study: Samples covering the acute and convalescent phases of COVID-19 were provided by collaborators in the United States, Italy and Spain. Samples were obtained from the ongoing ImmuneRACE study (first 160 participants) and from 1,254 subjects provided by 6 global collaborators. Nearly every sample came with metadata listing a de-identified subject ID, COVID-19 status, age in years and sex. The material from the prospective study consisted of cDNA or gDNA derived from T cells, B-cell-depleted T cells, or PBMCs. A freely available public database, intended as a resource for researchers studying the immune response to SARS-CoV-2, is where the repertoires were released. The dataset comprised deeply sampled blood TCRbeta repertoires from subjects exposed to, actively infected with, or recovered from COVID-19. Where available, HLA class I and class II types were taken from metadata supplied by the sample provider and were not determined by assay-based typing. Broader findings and caveats from the paper: Clinical and demographic metadata were provided uncurated, with the amount varying by source and participant.

As concerns this clone: It has no known antigen specificity. The sample holds no much larger clone one base away, and base qualities are not on file.

Each collaborating institution followed its own protocols to collect whole blood in K2EDTA tubes. For TCRbeta analysis, collaborators shipped samples in one of three forms: frozen whole blood, isolated PBMCs, or DNA extracted from either of those sample types. The CDR3 spans 14 residues, from the cysteine through the phenylalanine. Solely the CDR3 DNA is kept, with 42 bases framed from the first base. The germline V gene specifies SGHTS as CDR1 and YDEGEE as CDR2. V trim: 5 bases; J trim: 8 bases; unmatched bases: 10. The immunoSEQ Assay, a bias-controlled multiplex PCR, was used to amplify TCRbeta CDR3 regions from genomic DNA. The original methods were these. Nucleated cell counts per sample were estimated from amplification of reference gene primers within the assay. To quantify the absolute abundance of each unique TCRbeta CDR3 rearrangement, sequence reads were collapsed and filtered. For each sample, productive Simpson clonality was calculated as the square root of Simpson's diversity index over productive rearrangements. TCRdb's version of the immuneACCESS table is confined to in-frame rearrangements and falls short of the full clone set. An unresolved V gene accounts for under half of the shortfall where checked; the remainder is of unknown origin. V and J calls and clone size come straight from that table; D and trimming were deduced from the DNA. The sample includes 20,000 to 30,000 clones, with 82% observed a single time. Jointly, the top ten make up roughly 30% of the sample.

Source material: peripheral blood. The chain is assembled from TRBV5-8 and TRBJ2-1; 7 middle bases align to TRBD2. The receptor's source is a human donor in a cohort sampled during active COVID-19. The CDR3 has the sequence CASSPRTSTYEQFF. The DNA sequence is TGTGCCAGCAGTCCGAGGACTAGTACGTATGAGCAGTTCTTC. Where the CDR3 stops, the reference TRBV5-8 and TRBJ2-1 genes take over; the full variable domain is EAGVTQSPTHLIKTRGQQATLRCSPISGHTSVYWYQQALGLGLQFLLWYDEGEERNRGNFPPRFSGRQFPNYSSELNVNALELEDSALYLCASSPRTSTYEQFFGPGTRLTVL.